What follows is one T cell receptor beta chain and its context. Measured with immunoSEQ multiplex PCR; TCRdb has only the in-frame clones, and not every one. The profile shows more than 400,000 clones, about nine tenths of them singletons. This sample stems from a study of blood T cell repertoires in COVID-19. The CDR3 totals 14 residues. The V gene lost 6 bases and the J gene lost 11 bases, with 22 bases spanning the gap. Germline V gives CDR1 MDHEN, CDR2 SYDVKM. V is TRBV28 and J is TRBJ1-1; no definite D call. Sequencing was performed on PBMCs or T cells enriched from blood (not recorded which). The TCR originated in a young woman who had recovered from COVID-19. CDR3 sequence (DNA): TGTGCCAGCAGCCCCCCTGCGCCCGAGGTCGAGGCTTTCTTT. Protein sequence: CASSPPAPEVEAFF.